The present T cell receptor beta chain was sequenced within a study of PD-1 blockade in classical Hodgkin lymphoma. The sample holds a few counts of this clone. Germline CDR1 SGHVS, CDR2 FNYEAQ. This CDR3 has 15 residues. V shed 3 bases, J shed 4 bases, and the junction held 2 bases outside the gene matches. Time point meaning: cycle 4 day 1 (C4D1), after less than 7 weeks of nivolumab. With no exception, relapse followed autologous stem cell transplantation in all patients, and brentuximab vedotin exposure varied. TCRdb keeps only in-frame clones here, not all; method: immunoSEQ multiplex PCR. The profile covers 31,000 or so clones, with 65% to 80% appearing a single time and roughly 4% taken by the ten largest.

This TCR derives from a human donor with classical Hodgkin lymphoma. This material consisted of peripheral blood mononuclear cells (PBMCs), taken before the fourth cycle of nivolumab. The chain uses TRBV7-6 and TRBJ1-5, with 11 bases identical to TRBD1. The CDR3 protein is CASSLGTGGNQPQHF. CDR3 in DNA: TGTGCCAGCAGCTTGGGGACAGGGGGAAATCAGCCCCAGCATTTT. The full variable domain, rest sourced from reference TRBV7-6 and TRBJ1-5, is GAGVSQSPRYKVTKRGQDVALRCDPISGHVSLYWYRQALGQGPEFLTYFNYEAQQDKSGLPNDRFSAERPEGSISTLTIQRTEQRDSAMYRCASSLGTGGNQPQHFGDGTRLSIL.